This TCR beta chain was sequenced during a study of T cell responses to AZD1222 COVID-19 vaccine. Germline CDR1 MGHDK, CDR2 SYGVNS. The CDR3 sequence is 17 residues long. V lost 0 bases and J 0 bases, leaving 14 bases between the germline ends. The method was immunoSEQ multiplex PCR; TCRdb's version includes in-frame clones alone and lacks a portion of them. The repertoire holds about 140,000 clones, with 89% as singletons. Study conclusions and caveats: Repertoire samples came only from after the peak T cell response. Baseline serology detected seropositivity in only 5 or 6 AZD1222 recipients.

This clone has only a few counts. The target antigen is unknown. Sample: peripheral blood, taken on day 0 of AZD1222 vaccination. The TCR originated in an adult in good health. V usage is TRBV25-1 and J usage is TRBJ1-1, with D uncertain. The CDR3 loop reads CASSEYGDLALNTEAFF. The DNA for the CDR3 is TGTGCCAGCAGTGAATACGGGGATTTGGCTTTGAACACTGAAGCTTTCTTT.